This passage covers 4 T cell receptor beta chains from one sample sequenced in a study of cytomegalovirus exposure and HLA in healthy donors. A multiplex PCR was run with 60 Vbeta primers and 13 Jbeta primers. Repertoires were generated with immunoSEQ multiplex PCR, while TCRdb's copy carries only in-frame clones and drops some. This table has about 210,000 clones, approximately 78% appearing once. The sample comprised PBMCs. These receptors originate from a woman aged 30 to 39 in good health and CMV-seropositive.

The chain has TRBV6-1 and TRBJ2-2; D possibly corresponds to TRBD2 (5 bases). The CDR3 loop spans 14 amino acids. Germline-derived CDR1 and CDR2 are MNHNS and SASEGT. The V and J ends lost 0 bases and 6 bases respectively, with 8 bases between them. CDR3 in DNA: TGTGCCAGCAGTGAAGCCTCTAGCCCCGGGGAGCTGTTTTTT. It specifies CASSEASSPGELFF.

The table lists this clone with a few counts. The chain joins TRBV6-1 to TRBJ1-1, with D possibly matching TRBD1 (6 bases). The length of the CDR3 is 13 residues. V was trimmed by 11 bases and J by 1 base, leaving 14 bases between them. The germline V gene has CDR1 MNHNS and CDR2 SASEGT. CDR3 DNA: TGTGCCGTACAGGGAGTGGGGAACACTGAAGCTTTCTTT. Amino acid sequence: CAVQGVGNTEAFF.

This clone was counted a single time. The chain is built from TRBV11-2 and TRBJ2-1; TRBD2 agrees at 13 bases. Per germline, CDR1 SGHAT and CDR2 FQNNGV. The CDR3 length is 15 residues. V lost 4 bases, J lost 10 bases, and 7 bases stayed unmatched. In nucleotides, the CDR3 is TGTGCCAGCAGCTGGACTAGCGGGAGCGGAGGCGAGCAGTTCTTC. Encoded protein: CASSWTSGSGGEQFF.

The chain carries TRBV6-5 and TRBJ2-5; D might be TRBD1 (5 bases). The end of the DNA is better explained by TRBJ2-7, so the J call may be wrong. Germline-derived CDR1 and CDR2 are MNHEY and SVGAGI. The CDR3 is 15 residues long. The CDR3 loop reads CASSYGRQGSYEQYF. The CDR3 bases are TGTGCCAGCAGTTACGGTAGGCAGGGCTCCTACGAGCAGTACTTC.